Following are 25 T cell receptor beta chains from one sample sequenced in a study of blood T cell repertoires in COVID-19. TCRdb's table, derived via immunoSEQ multiplex PCR, lists solely in-frame clones and lacks some. The sample holds 80,000 to 95,000 clones, around 84% seen once. The material sequenced was peripheral blood. These receptors came from an elderly woman in a cohort sampled during active or convalescent COVID-19.

The genes are TRBV6-5 and TRBJ2-2; 7 positions agree with TRBD2. The V segment lost 10 bases and the J segment 9 bases; nucleotides outside the gene matches: 11. Germline loops: CDR1 MNHEY, CDR2 SVGAGI. The CDR3 is made up of 13 amino acids. The CDR3 sequence is CATSGIRPRELFF. CDR3 bases: TGTGCCACCAGCGGGATTAGGCCACGGGAGCTGTTTTTT.

V and J are TRBV5-4 and TRBJ2-7; 7 bases align to TRBD1. Trimming at V came to 0 bases and at J to 4 bases, leaving 4 bases not matched to a gene. The length of the CDR3 is 14 residues. Germline V gene sequence: CDR1 SGHNT, CDR2 YYREEE (reference sequence). The CDR3 DNA is TGTGCCAGCAGCTTGGAACGGGACAGTTACGAGCAGTACTTC. This gives the protein CASSLERDSYEQYF.

This clone was counted between two and nine times. V usage is TRBV28 and J usage is TRBJ2-1; 9 bases map to TRBD2. Germline V gives CDR1 MDHEN, CDR2 SYDVKM. J lost 5 bases, V lost 2 bases, and 7 bases had no gene match. This CDR3 contains 16 residues. CDR3 sequence: CASSLRGTSSNNEQFF. CDR3 nucleotide sequence: TGTGCCAGCAGTTTAAGGGGGACTAGCAGCAACAATGAGCAGTTCTTC.

This clone was counted a single time. The chain combines TRBV3-1 (or the pseudogene TRBV3-2) with TRBJ1-1; D not certain. Trimming removed 4 bases at V and 1 base at J, with 10 bases between. Germline assignment: CDR1 LGHDT and CDR2 YNNKEL (reference sequence). The CDR3 loop spans 14 amino acids. The CDR3 DNA is TGTGCCAGCAGCCCGAGGCACTCGAACACTGAAGCTTTCTTT. Translation: CASSPRHSNTEAFF.

The chain couples TRBV10-1 to TRBJ2-2; 7 bases are a match to TRBD1. With 9 bases clipped from V and 1 base from J, the junction kept 5 bases outside the gene matches. The CDR3 consists of 14 residues. The germline gives CDR1 WNHNN, CDR2 SYGVQD (reference sequence). This CDR3 reads CASSGQRNTGELFF. The CDR3 DNA reads as TGCGCCAGTTCGGGACAGCGGAACACCGGGGAGCTGTTTTTT.

The rearrangement joins TRBV3-1 (or the pseudogene TRBV3-2) to TRBJ1-1; maybe TRBD1 (5 bases). CDR1 is LGHDT, CDR2 YNNKEL, per germline (reference sequence). V lost 2 bases and J lost 4, with 14 bases in between. The CDR3 length is 15 residues. The CDR3 coding sequence is TGTGCCAGCAGCCAAAACCCTATTCAGGGCACTGAAGCTTTCTTT. Its protein product is CASSQNPIQGTEAFF.

This rearrangement joins TRBV15 to TRBJ2-3, with 10 bases matching TRBD1. Germline assignment: CDR1 LNHNV and CDR2 YYDKDF (reference sequence). V trimming: 0 bases; J trimming: 7 bases; junction bases outside the gene matches: 4. This CDR3 region has 15 residues. The CDR3: CATSRDRQGANTQYF. CDR3 in DNA: TGTGCCACCAGCAGAGACCGACAGGGGGCGAATACGCAGTATTTT.

This clone has more than one count but fewer than ten. V usage is TRBV7-9 and J usage is TRBJ1-2; 7 bases align to TRBD1. This CDR3 has 14 residues. The V gene's germline CDR1 is SEHNR and CDR2 FQNEAQ (reference sequence). J lost 6 bases, V lost 4 bases, and 8 bases had no gene match. The CDR3 nucleotides read TGTGCCAGCAGCTCAATTAAGGGGGCGAATGGCTACACCTTC. Translating gives CASSSIKGANGYTF.

This clone appeared a single time. The J gene is TRBJ2-5, the V gene TRBV5-4; TRBD2 is a possible D gene (5 bases). This CDR3 is 14 amino acids long. The germline gives CDR1 SGHNT, CDR2 YYREEE (reference sequence). With 0 bases removed from V and 5 bases from J, the gap between germline ends came to 11 bases. CDR3 nucleotides: TGTGCCAGCAGCTTGGGGGAGTTTCGGGAGACCCAGTACTTC. This sequence encodes CASSLGEFRETQYF.

The chain links TRBV11-3 to TRBJ1-3; 8 bases fit TRBD1. The germline CDR1 and CDR2 sequences are SGHNT and YENEEA. The CDR3 has 16 amino acids. Trimming removed 2 bases from V and 4 bases from J; junction bases left unmatched: 7. The CDR3 region is CASSLTRQGFGNTIYF. CDR3 bases: TGTGCCAGCAGCTTAACAAGACAGGGGTTCGGAAACACCATATATTTT.

The CDR3 nucleotides read TGTGCCAGCAGCCAACACCGACAGGCAGATACGCAGTATTTT. Encoded protein: CASSQHRQADTQYF. V usage is TRBV3-1 (or the pseudogene TRBV3-2) and J usage is TRBJ2-3; D might be TRBD1 (6 bases). The CDR3 covers 14 residues. Germline loops: CDR1 LGHDT, CDR2 YNNKEL (reference sequence). The ends were cut back, 2 bases at V and 4 bases at J, with 10 bases in the middle.

The chain joins TRBV9 to TRBJ2-1; TRBD2 is a possible D gene (5 bases). The CDR3 has 13 residues. V shed 0 bases and J shed 7 bases, with 8 bases lying between them. Germline CDR1 and CDR2: SGDLS and YYNGEE. CDR3 residues: CASSVGGRNEQFF. The CDR3 nucleotides are TGTGCCAGCAGCGTAGGAGGGAGAAATGAGCAGTTCTTC.

The chain employs TRBV7-3 and TRBJ2-1; D perhaps matches TRBD2 (6 bases). The germline CDR1 and CDR2 sequences are SGHTA and FQGTGA. The length of the CDR3 is 16 residues. The ends were cut back, 2 bases at V and 4 bases at J, with 15 bases in the middle. The CDR3 DNA sequence: TGTGCCAGCAGCTTAGGGGGAGGTACGGGTTACAATGAGCAGTTCTTC. This encodes CASSLGGGTGYNEQFF. Full variable domain (remainder filled in from reference TRBV7-3 and TRBJ2-1): GAGVSQTPSNKVTEKGKYVELRCDPISGHTALYWYRQSLGQGPEFLIYFQGTGAADDSGLPNDRFFAVRPEGSVSTLKIQRTERGDSAVYLCASSLGGGTGYNEQFFGPGTRLTVL.

V is TRBV12-3 or TRBV12-4 and J is TRBJ2-7; D is possibly TRBD2 (6 bases). Trimming removed 9 bases at V and 5 bases at J, with 11 bases between. This CDR3 has 11 residues. The CDR3 protein is CASGGVHEQYF. The CDR3 region has the DNA TGTGCCAGTGGAGGGGTCCACGAGCAGTACTTC.

This chain connects TRBV5-1 to TRBJ2-2, with 9 bases matching TRBD2. CDR1 and CDR2 (germline): SGHRS, YFSETQ. The V gene end was trimmed by 1 base and the J gene end by 4 bases; junction bases not matched to a gene: 2. The CDR3 spans 15 residues. The DNA for the CDR3 is TGCGCCAGCAGCTTGCAGACTAGCGGCACCGGGGAGCTGTTTTTT. This codes for CASSLQTSGTGELFF.

The chain combines TRBV6-2 or TRBV6-3 with TRBJ2-1; D is uncertain. This CDR3 comprises 13 residues. V dropped 2 bases and J dropped 5 bases, with 7 bases sitting between them. Germline lookup yields CDR1 MNHEY and CDR2 SVGEGT. CDR3 DNA: TGTGCCAGCAGTTACGGCAGAAACAATGAGCAGTTCTTC. Protein sequence: CASSYGRNNEQFF.

This clone has a single count. The chain is built from TRBV5-1 and TRBJ2-5; D is perhaps TRBD2 (6 bases). V lost 0 bases and J 3 bases, leaving 9 bases between the germline ends. Germline V lookup: CDR1 SGHRS, CDR2 YFSETQ. The CDR3 extends over 14 amino acids. CDR3 amino acids: CASSLATGEETQYF. The CDR3 DNA is TGCGCCAGCAGCTTGGCCACGGGGGAAGAGACCCAGTACTTC.

The chain carries TRBV7-6 and TRBJ2-2; 11 nucleotides line up with TRBD2. CDR1 and CDR2 from the germline V gene are SGHVS and FNYEAQ. With V trimmed by 5 bases and J by 1 base, 3 bases remained unmatched. This CDR3 contains 16 residues. This CDR3 reads CASSLTSGGNTGELFF. For the CDR3, the DNA is TGTGCCAGCAGCCTAACTAGCGGGGGGAACACCGGGGAGCTGTTTTTT.

The rearrangement uses TRBV4-2 and TRBJ2-3; maybe TRBD2 (6 bases). The CDR3 is 15 residues long. The germline gives CDR1 LGHNA, CDR2 YNFKEQ. With 1 base removed from V and 3 bases from J, the gap between germline ends came to 11 bases. The CDR3: CASSQGASVTDTQYF. CDR3 bases: TGTGCCAGCAGCCAAGGGGCTAGCGTTACAGATACGCAGTATTTT.

The chain recombines TRBV2 with TRBJ1-1; TRBD1 aligns across 8 bases. From germline, CDR1 is SNHLY and CDR2 FYNNEI. This CDR3 has 14 amino acids. V lost 4 bases, J lost 1 base, and 2 bases stayed unmatched. CDR3 DNA sequence: TGTGCCAGCAGTGGACAGGGGCCGAACACTGAAGCTTTCTTT. Amino acid sequence: CASSGQGPNTEAFF.

The chain is built from TRBV5-8 and TRBJ2-5; 7 nucleotides line up with TRBD1. Looked up from germline, CDR1 is SGHTS and CDR2 is YDEGEE. The length of the CDR3 is 16 residues. J lost 4 bases, V lost 0 bases, and 9 bases had no gene match. DNA of the CDR3: TGTGCCAGCAGCTTGGCAGGCAGGGGGATCGGAGAGACCCAGTACTTC. This translates into CASSLAGRGIGETQYF. The whole variable domain, filled in from reference TRBV5-8 and TRBJ2-5, reads EAGVTQSPTHLIKTRGQQATLRCSPISGHTSVYWYQQALGLGLQFLLWYDEGEERNRGNFPPRFSGRQFPNYSSELNVNALELEDSALYLCASSLAGRGIGETQYFGPGTRLLVL.

The chain combines TRBV2 with TRBJ1-5; 7 positions agree with TRBD1. The CDR3 sequence is 14 residues long. The J segment lost 5 bases and the V segment lost 6 bases, leaving 7 bases of the junction unmatched. Looked up from germline, CDR1 is SNHLY and CDR2 is FYNNEI. The CDR3 DNA reads as TGTGCCAGCAGGACGACAGGGTTTGATCAGCCCCAGCATTTT. Residues: CASRTTGFDQPQHF.

The genes are TRBV28 and TRBJ1-5, with TRBD1 matching 8 bases. The CDR3 extends over 14 amino acids. In germline, CDR1 is MDHEN, CDR2 SYDVKM. J lost 6 bases, V lost 4 bases, and 5 bases had no gene match. The CDR3 loop is CASSSAGGFQPQHF. CDR3 sequence (DNA): TGTGCCAGCAGTTCGGCAGGGGGCTTTCAGCCCCAGCATTTT.

The chain carries TRBV6-5 and TRBJ1-4, with 7 bases fitting TRBD1. The CDR3 is 14 residues long. The germline gives CDR1 MNHEY, CDR2 SVGAGI. The trim removed 10 bases at V and 4 bases at J, leaving 9 bases unmatched. Here the CDR3 DNA reads TGTGCCATTTCCCGGGACAGCTTTAATGAAAAACTGTTTTTT. It encodes CAISRDSFNEKLFF.

The genes are TRBV30 and TRBJ1-4; D gene ambiguous. The CDR3 has 13 residues. V lost 4 bases to trimming and J lost 6 bases, with 12 bases between them. Germline assignment: CDR1 GTSNPN and CDR2 SVGIG (reference sequence). The CDR3 here is CAWTPGLDEKLFF. In nucleotides, the CDR3 is TGTGCCTGGACGCCTGGGCTCGATGAAAAACTGTTTTTT.